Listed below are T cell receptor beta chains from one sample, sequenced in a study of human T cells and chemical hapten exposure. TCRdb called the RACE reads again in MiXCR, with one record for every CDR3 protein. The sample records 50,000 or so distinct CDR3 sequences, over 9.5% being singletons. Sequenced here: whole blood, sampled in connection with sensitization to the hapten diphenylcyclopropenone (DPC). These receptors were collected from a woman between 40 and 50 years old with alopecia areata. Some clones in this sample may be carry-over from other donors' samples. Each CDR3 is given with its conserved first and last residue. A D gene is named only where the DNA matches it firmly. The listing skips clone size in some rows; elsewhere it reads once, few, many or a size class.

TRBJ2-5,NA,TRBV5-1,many,CASSYREAGGETQYF,TGCGCCAGCAGCTACAGAGAGGCGGGCGGAGAGACCCAGTACTTC
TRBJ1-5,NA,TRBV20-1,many,CSAADGNQPQHF,TGCAGTGCTGCGGACGGCAATCAGCCCCAGCATTTT
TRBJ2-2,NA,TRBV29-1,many,CSVDGTHTGELFF,TGCAGCGTTGATGGGACCCACACCGGGGAGCTGTTTTTT
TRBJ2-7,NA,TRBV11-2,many,CASSLGGGQGYEQYF,TGTGCCAGCAGCTTAGGCGGGGGCCAAGGCTACGAGCAGTACTTC
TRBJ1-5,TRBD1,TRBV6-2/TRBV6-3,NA,CASGPWTGNGQPQHF,TGTGCCAGCGGGCCCTGGACAGGGAACGGTCAGCCCCAGCATTTT
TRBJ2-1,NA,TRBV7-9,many,CASPPSNGIHNEQFF,TGTGCCAGCCCGCCTTCGAACGGAATCCACAATGAGCAGTTCTTC
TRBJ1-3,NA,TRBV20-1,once,CSARAISEGNTIYF,TGCAGTGCTAGGGCCATCTCGGAAGGAAACACCATATATTTT
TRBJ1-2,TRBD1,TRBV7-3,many,CASSPRQGQGGYTF,TGTGCCAGCAGCCCACGACAGGGGCAAGGTGGCTACACCTTC
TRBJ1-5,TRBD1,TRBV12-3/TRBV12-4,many,CASTDRGRNSNQPQHF,TGTGCCAGCACGGACAGGGGGCGAAATAGCAATCAGCCCCAGCATTTT
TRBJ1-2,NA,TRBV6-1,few,CASSEDWGSTGLNYGYTF,TGTGCCAGCAGTGAAGATTGGGGCAGCACGGGATTAAACTATGGCTACACCTTC
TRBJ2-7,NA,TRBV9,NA,CASSVVGSSYEQYF,TGTGCCAGCAGCGTAGTCGGCAGTTCCTACGAGCAGTACTTC
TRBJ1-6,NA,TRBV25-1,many,CASTHGGNSPLHF,TGTGCCAGCACCCACGGAGGGAATTCACCCCTCCACTTT
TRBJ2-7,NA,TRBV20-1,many,CSARDRKGSYEQYF,TGCAGTGCTAGAGATCGAAAGGGGTCCTACGAGCAGTACTTC
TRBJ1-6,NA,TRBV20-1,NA,CSASPQGEPLHF,TGCAGTGCTAGCCCGCAGGGTGAACCCCTCCACTTT
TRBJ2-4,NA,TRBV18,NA,CASSTGLAKNIQYF,TGTGCCAGCTCAACGGGATTAGCCAAAAACATTCAGTACTTC
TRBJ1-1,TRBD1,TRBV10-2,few,CASSEGGNRAFF,TGCGCCAGCAGTGAAGGGGGCAATCGAGCTTTCTTT